This T cell receptor (beta chain) stems from a study of cytomegalovirus exposure and HLA in healthy donors. Whole-study context: One earlier analysis, a look at 200 million or so T cells, found almost 120 million unique TCR beta sequences. Regarding the study as a whole: V- and J-gene trimming in TCR beta was tied to a missense DCLRE1C variant by an analysis performed later. Published work reported that the classifier diagnosed cytomegalovirus status with high specificity and sensitivity. The study recorded over 150 TCR beta chains that were cytomegalovirus-associated.

Worth noting for this clone: Its antigen is still unknown.

The PCR contained 60 Vbeta and 13 Jbeta primers. Repertoires were generated with immunoSEQ multiplex PCR, while TCRdb's copy carries only in-frame clones and drops some. In all, the sample yields 74,000 or so clones. Per germline, CDR1 SGHRS and CDR2 YFSETQ. This CDR3 has 12 residues. V was shortened by 1 base and J by 9 bases, with 11 bases between the two germline ends. The receptor was derived from a woman aged 55-75 years in good health and CMV-seronegative. The genes are TRBV5-1 and TRBJ2-7; D may be TRBD1 (5 bases). The sequenced material came from PBMCs. CDR3 region: CASSLLGQGQYF. CDR3 nucleotides: TGCGCCAGCAGCTTGTTGGGTCAGGGGCAGTACTTC.